These 20 T cell receptor beta chains were sequenced from one sample in a study of CD8 T cells in ankylosing spondylitis. MiXCR, applied by TCRdb to the 5' RACE reads, yields one record per CDR3 protein. The sample consists of 85,000 to 100,000 distinct CDR3 sequences, roughly 8.3% of them appearing once. Sequenced material: blood, either unsorted or a sorted T cell fraction (not recorded which). Source of these receptors: a male donor with ankylosing spondylitis or in good health (not recorded which).

This clonotype appeared many times. The chain has TRBV15 and TRBJ1-6; D is ambiguous. There are 16 residues in the CDR3. Germline values: CDR1 LNHNV, CDR2 YYDKDF (reference sequence). With 3 bases removed from V and 8 bases from J, the gap between germline ends came to 17 bases. CDR3 amino acids: CATSRDHPQVDSPLHF. The DNA for the CDR3 is TGTGCCACCAGCAGGGACCATCCCCAGGTAGATTCACCCCTCCACTTT.

This clonotype was seen at least ten times. The chain links TRBV7-2 to TRBJ2-1, with D unclear. The CDR3 covers 16 residues. Per the germline V gene, CDR1 is SGHTA and CDR2 is FQGNSA. V lost 0 bases and J lost 1, with 10 bases in between. In DNA form, the CDR3 reads TGTGCCAGCAGCTTAGCGGGCACGCGATCCTACAATGAGCAGTTCTTC. Translated, it gives CASSLAGTRSYNEQFF.

This clonotype was picked up a small number of times. V is TRBV27 and J is TRBJ2-1; TRBD2 aligns across 13 bases. The germline V gene encodes CDR1 MNHEY and CDR2 SMNVEV (reference sequence). CDR3 size: 14 residues. Trimming took 7 bases from V and 5 from J; bases not matched to a gene: 2. As DNA, the CDR3 is TGTGCCAGCACGACTAGCGGGAGGCACAATGAGCAGTTCTTC. Amino acid sequence: CASTTSGRHNEQFF.

This clonotype was counted at least ten times. This chain uses TRBV5-1 with TRBJ1-1; D is unclear. The germline V gene encodes CDR1 SGHRS and CDR2 YFSETQ. CDR3 length: 13 amino acids. Deletions cut 2 bases from V and 0 bases from J, with 5 bases between. The CDR3 is CASSFGLNTEAFF. The CDR3 nucleotides read TGCGCCAGCAGCTTCGGCTTGAACACTGAAGCTTTCTTT.

At least ten counts were recorded for this clonotype. This chain connects TRBV7-2 to TRBJ2-1; TRBD2 agrees at 7 bases. The CDR3 sequence is 12 residues long. The ends lost 6 bases at V and 12 bases at J; junction bases unmatched: 8. Germline V gives CDR1 SGHTA, CDR2 FQGNSA. This chain's CDR3 is CASSPGGPMQFF. The CDR3 DNA follows: TGTGCCAGCAGTCCGGGGGGTCCAATGCAGTTCTTC.

The chain links TRBV10-2 to TRBJ2-3; 10 bases align to TRBD2. This CDR3 comprises 18 residues. V dropped 6 bases and J dropped 6; count of bases not matched to a gene: 18. Per the germline V gene, CDR1 is WSHSY and CDR2 is SAAADI. The CDR3 reads CASRGPPASGRRSDTQYF. The CDR3 nucleotides are TGCGCCAGCAGGGGGCCCCCCGCTAGCGGGAGAAGGTCCGATACGCAGTATTTT.

This clonotype was seen ten or more times. J is TRBJ1-2 and V is TRBV2, with 9 bases aligning to TRBD1. V gave up 6 bases and J gave up 6 bases; unmatched junction bases: 5. CDR1 and CDR2 (germline): SNHLY, FYNNEI. This CDR3 is 13 amino acids long. DNA of the CDR3: TGTGCCAGCAGAAGGGACAGGGAAGATGGCTACACCTTC. The encoded protein is CASRRDREDGYTF.

V gene TRBV6-1 combines with J gene TRBJ2-1; no definite D call. The CDR3 has 14 amino acids. Trimming stripped 5 bases from V and 3 bases from J, with 11 bases between. Germline lookup yields CDR1 MNHNS and CDR2 SASEGT. The chain's CDR3 is CASSPLRFYNEQFF. CDR3 sequence (DNA): TGTGCCAGCAGTCCCCTTCGCTTCTACAATGAGCAGTTCTTC.

At least ten counts were recorded for this clonotype. The chain combines TRBV9 with TRBJ2-6; 13 bases are shared with TRBD2. J lost 4 bases, V lost 3 bases, and 16 bases had no gene match. Germline CDR1 reads SGDLS; CDR2 reads YYNGEE. The CDR3 contains 21 residues. CDR3 amino acids: CASSANVWTSGSFKGANVLTF. In DNA form, the CDR3 reads TGTGCCAGCAGCGCCAATGTCTGGACTAGCGGGAGTTTCAAGGGGGCCAACGTCCTGACTTTC.

In its sample, this clonotype was seen many times. J is TRBJ2-2 and V is TRBV7-8; no clear D. The V end was cut by 5 bases, the J end by 1 base, with 14 bases between. Germline CDR1 is SGHVS and CDR2 is FQNEAQ. The CDR3 is 16 amino acids. CDR3 sequence (DNA): TGTGCCAGCAGCCGCACGTCGATACGGAACACCGGGGAGCTGTTTTTT. Its translation: CASSRTSIRNTGELFF.

This clonotype was counted at least ten times. This chain joins TRBV24-1 and TRBJ1-5; D is possibly TRBD1 (5 bases). This CDR3 has 13 amino acids. CDR1 and CDR2 (germline): KGHDR, SFDVKD. Trimming cost V 3 bases and J 7 bases, with 9 bases left between them. The chain's CDR3 is CATSDRTGQPQHF. The CDR3 DNA follows: TGTGCCACCAGTGATCGCACAGGACAGCCCCAGCATTTT.

This clonotype came up many times. The chain recombines TRBV5-1 with TRBJ1-2; TRBD1 agrees at 7 bases. This CDR3 contains 15 residues. V gave up 2 bases and J gave up 5 bases; unmatched junction bases: 9. CDR1 and CDR2 from the germline V gene are SGHRS and YFSETQ. The CDR3 region has the DNA TGCGCCAGCAGCTTATCCGGGACAGACTGGTATGGCTACACCTTC. Its protein is CASSLSGTDWYGYTF.

This clonotype was seen a few times. V usage is TRBV7-6 and J usage is TRBJ2-2, with 11 positions matching TRBD2. Germline V gene sequence: CDR1 SGHVS, CDR2 FNYEAQ. The ends lost 2 bases at V and 6 bases at J; junction bases unmatched: 5. The CDR3 runs 16 residues. This chain's CDR3 is CASSLIGTSGSGELFF. CDR3 coding DNA: TGTGCCAGCAGCTTAATCGGGACTAGCGGATCCGGGGAGCTGTTTTTT.

The rearrangement uses TRBV19 and TRBJ1-4; TRBD1 matches at 9 bases. After removal of 4 bases from V and 0 bases from J, the junction contained 6 bases not matched to a gene. CDR1 and CDR2 (germline): LNHDA, SQIVND (reference sequence). CDR3 length equals 17 residues. The CDR3 spells CASSKKRDRATNEKLFF. CDR3 DNA: TGTGCCAGTAGTAAGAAGCGGGACAGGGCAACTAATGAAAAACTGTTTTTT.

This sequence joins TRBV4-1 and TRBJ2-3, with D possibly TRBD1 on 6 matching bases. Trimming pared 4 bases from V and 3 bases from J, leaving 11 bases between. CDR3 length: 14 amino acids. Germline loops: CDR1 MGHRA, CDR2 YSYEKL. Written as DNA, the CDR3 is TGCGCCAGCAGCCGCCTACAGGGAACAGATACGCAGTATTTT. Protein product: CASSRLQGTDTQYF.

In its sample, this clonotype was seen many times. V is TRBV3-1 and J is TRBJ2-1, with 8 bases identical to TRBD2. The V gene's germline CDR1 is LGHDT and CDR2 YNNKEL (reference sequence). The CDR3 runs to 16 residues. Losses at the gene ends were 0 bases for V and 4 bases for J; bases not matched to a gene: 5. The CDR3 bases are TGTGCCAGCAGCCAAGACGTCACTAGCGGATACAATGAGCAGTTCTTC. Protein product: CASSQDVTSGYNEQFF.

This clonotype was picked up many times. This rearrangement joins TRBV4-3 to TRBJ2-3, with 8 bases aligning to TRBD1. The V gene's germline CDR1 is LGHNA and CDR2 YSLEER. Trimming took 1 base from V and 3 from J; bases not matched to a gene: 6. This CDR3 has 16 amino acids. The CDR3 DNA reads TGCGCCAGCAGCCAAGTCCCGGACAGGGCTACAGATACGCAGTATTTT. This encodes CASSQVPDRATDTQYF.

The V gene is TRBV7-9, the J gene TRBJ2-3; 14 nucleotides line up with TRBD2. The CDR3 is made up of 17 amino acids. Germline V gene data show CDR1 as SEHNR and CDR2 as FQNEAQ (reference sequence). Trimming at V came to 5 bases and at J to 3 bases, leaving 7 bases not matched to a gene. The DNA of the CDR3 is TGTGCCAGCAGCCCCAGGACTAGCGGGAGGAGAACAGATACGCAGTATTTT. This gives the protein CASSPRTSGRRTDTQYF.

This clonotype was seen ten or more times. The chain's CDR3 is CASSPEGANVLTF. The CDR3 DNA reads TGTGCCAGCTCACCAGAAGGGGCCAACGTCCTGACTTTC. This chain joins TRBV18 and TRBJ2-6; no clear D. Germline CDR1 and CDR2: KGHSH and LQKENI. The CDR3 totals 13 residues. V was clipped by 2 bases and J by 4 bases, with 3 bases between them.

This clonotype showed up many times. The chain has TRBV7-2 and TRBJ2-4, with D possibly TRBD1 on 6 matching bases. The ends were cut back, 5 bases at V and 13 bases at J, with 15 bases in the middle. Germline V lookup: CDR1 SGHTA, CDR2 FQGNSA. This CDR3 spans 12 amino acids. CDR3 amino acids: CASSPIAGVQYF. The CDR3 region has the DNA TGTGCCAGCAGCCCTATAGCAGGGGTCCAGTACTTC.